A single sample is the source of the 29 T cell receptor beta chains below, sequenced in a study of T cells in Graves' hyperthyroidism and ophthalmopathy. TCR beta CDR3 regions were amplified from RNA. The primer set for the first-round RT-PCR of the TCR CDR3 was HTBI. Using its own MiXCR run on the multiplex PCR reads, TCRdb lists one record per CDR3 protein. The sample lists about 320,000 distinct CDR3 sequences; roughly 15% were seen once. Sequencing used blood. Receptor source: a young man with Graves' hyperthyroidism.

This clonotype was seen many times. The chain carries TRBV7-9 and TRBJ2-4; 9 bases align to TRBD2. The CDR3 runs to 16 residues. CDR1 SEHNR and CDR2 FQNEAQ come from the germline V gene (reference sequence). With 8 bases clipped from V and 0 bases from J, the junction kept 8 bases outside the gene matches. CDR3 bases: TGTGCCAGCGCGCGAGCGGGGGGCCAAGCCAAAAACATTCAGTACTTC. Its translation: CASARAGGQAKNIQYF.

CDR3 protein: CASSVEGLASVGTQYF. The CDR3 DNA reads as TGTGCCAGCAGCGTAGAAGGACTAGCGAGCGTAGGGACCCAGTACTTC. This sequence joins TRBV9 and TRBJ2-5, with 9 bases matching TRBD2. This CDR3 has 16 amino acids. Germline-derived CDR1 and CDR2 are SGDLS and YYNGEE. Unmatched junction bases numbered 10, after V lost 0 bases and J lost 7 bases.

The rearrangement links TRBV20-1 to TRBJ1-2; no reliable D call. Germline V gene sequence: CDR1 DFQATT, CDR2 SNEGSKA (reference sequence). Trimming stripped 4 bases from V and 7 bases from J, with 10 bases between. The CDR3 covers 11 residues. CDR3 residues: CSATNGVGYTF. DNA for the CDR3: TGCAGTGCTACGAACGGGGTTGGCTACACCTTC.

This clonotype was observed a few times. The V call is TRBV7-3, the J call TRBJ2-2; D not resolved. The length of the CDR3 is 13 residues. Germline-derived CDR1 and CDR2 are SGHTA and FQGTGA. V was shortened by 8 bases and J by 4 bases, with 11 bases between the two germline ends. The CDR3 region has the DNA TGTGCCAGCGGCCTTGGCAGCACCGGGGAGCTGTTTTTT. Translation gives CASGLGSTGELFF.

This clonotype was detected only a few times. CDR3 loop: CSASDSGGITLDGTDTQYF. The CDR3 bases are TGCAGTGCTAGCGATAGCGGGGGAATAACACTGGATGGCACAGATACGCAGTATTTT. The rearrangement uses TRBV20-1 and TRBJ2-3; 9 bases align to TRBD2. Germline V gives CDR1 DFQATT, CDR2 SNEGSKA (reference sequence). The V segment lost 3 bases and the J segment 1 base; nucleotides outside the gene matches: 17. The CDR3 is made up of 19 amino acids.

This clonotype was recorded many times. The chain joins TRBV11-2 to TRBJ2-3, with D possibly matching TRBD2 (6 bases). The germline CDR1 and CDR2 sequences are SGHAT and FQNNGV. This CDR3 contains 14 residues. Trimming left V 2 bases short and J 9 bases short, with 15 bases between. CDR3 protein: CASSLIAVLGTQYF. CDR3 in DNA: TGTGCCAGCAGCTTAATAGCGGTCCTTGGGACGCAGTATTTT. Full variable domain (remainder filled in from reference TRBV11-2 and TRBJ2-3): EAGVAQSPRYKIIEKRQSVAFWCNPISGHATLYWYQQILGQGPKLLIQFQNNGVVDDSQLPKDRFSAERLKGVDSTLKIQPAKLEDSAVYLCASSLIAVLGTQYFGPGTRLTVL.

This clonotype was seen more than once but under ten times. The chain employs TRBV27 and TRBJ1-5; TRBD1 matches at 7 bases. The CDR3 runs to 14 residues. Trimming removed 8 bases from V and 7 bases from J; junction bases left unmatched: 11. Germline CDR1 MNHEY, CDR2 SMNVEV (reference sequence). CDR3 protein: CASRPRTGAQPQHF. CDR3 nucleotides: TGTGCCAGCCGGCCGAGGACAGGCGCGCAGCCCCAGCATTTT.

This clonotype was detected many times. V usage is TRBV2 and J usage is TRBJ2-7; TRBD1 matches at 7 bases. Germline V gene data show CDR1 as SNHLY and CDR2 as FYNNEI. This CDR3 comprises 13 residues. V dropped 6 bases and J dropped 3; count of bases not matched to a gene: 5. CDR3 coding DNA: TGTGCCAGCAGCCGTACAGGGGTCTACGAGCAGTACTTC. It encodes CASSRTGVYEQYF.

Details on this clonotype: A junction end diverges from the germline sequence, so it may reflect a read error. The rearrangement uses TRBV7-9 and TRBJ2-1, with TRBD2 matching 15 bases. This CDR3 contains 15 residues. CDR1 and CDR2 from the germline V gene are SEHNR and FQNEAQ (reference sequence). The CDR3 spells CASSLGLAGGNEQCF. The CDR3 DNA is TGTGCCAGCAGCTTGGGACTAGCGGGAGGCAATGAGCAGTGCTTC. Looking up the rest from reference TRBV7-9 and TRBJ2-1 gives the full variable domain: DTGVSQNPRHKITKRGQNVTFRCDPISEHNRLYWYRQTLGQGPEFLTYFQNEAQLEKSRLLSDRFSAERPKGSFSTLEIQRTEQGDSAMYLCASSLGLAGGNEQCFGPGTRLTVL.

This clonotype has a count of ten or more. The rearrangement links TRBV20-1 to TRBJ2-1; TRBD2 matches 10 bases. Germline CDR1 is DFQATT and CDR2 is SNEGSKA (reference sequence). V lost 6 bases, J lost 8 bases, and 4 bases stayed unmatched. The CDR3 extends over 12 amino acids. The CDR3, as DNA: TGCAGTGCCACCGGGACTAGCGATGAGCAGTTCTTC. Amino acid sequence: CSATGTSDEQFF.

At least ten counts were recorded for this clonotype. The chain couples TRBV13 to TRBJ2-7; perhaps TRBD2 as D (6 bases). The CDR3 totals 14 residues. Germline V gene data show CDR1 as PRHDT and CDR2 as FYEKMQ (reference sequence). V lost 5 bases and J lost 3, with 14 bases in between. This CDR3 is CASSDGREIYEQYF. The DNA for the CDR3 is TGTGCCAGCAGCGACGGGCGGGAAATCTACGAGCAGTACTTC.

CDR3 protein: CASSLGQTFFTPQHF. The CDR3 nucleotides are TGTGCCAGCAGCTTGGGACAGACCTTTTTTACGCCCCAGCATTTT. The V call is TRBV5-6, the J call TRBJ1-5; possibly TRBD1 for D (5 bases). Looked up from germline, CDR1 is SGHDT and CDR2 is YYEEEE. V lost 0 bases, J lost 9 bases, and 16 bases lay in between. The CDR3 has 15 amino acids.

This clonotype has a count of ten or more. V is TRBV28 and J is TRBJ1-1; perhaps TRBD1 as D (6 bases). The CDR3 spans 16 residues. Germline CDR1 is MDHEN and CDR2 is SYDVKM. V lost 3 bases and J lost 5, with 19 bases in between. As DNA, the CDR3 is TGTGCCAGCAGTTTGACGTTCGGGGGCTCGGCGACTGAAGCTTTCTTT. This encodes CASSLTFGGSATEAFF.

This clonotype has only a few counts. This rearrangement joins TRBV27 to TRBJ1-6, with D maybe TRBD1 (5 bases). The germline V gene has CDR1 MNHEY and CDR2 SMNVEV (reference sequence). The CDR3 totals 16 residues. V lost 6 bases to trimming and J lost 7 bases, with 19 bases between them. The CDR3, as DNA: TGTGCCAGCAGGACGGGGGGGACGGGACCCAATTCACCCCTCCACTTT. Protein product: CASRTGGTGPNSPLHF.

In this sample, this clonotype turned up a few times. The V call is TRBV7-9, the J call TRBJ2-7, with a possible D match to TRBD1 (6 bases). V was pared by 4 bases and J by 8 bases, with 12 bases between. CDR1 and CDR2 (germline): SEHNR, FQNEAQ (reference sequence). CDR3 length equals 12 residues. The CDR3 loop is CASSSKQGQQYF. The CDR3 DNA reads as TGTGCCAGCAGCTCAAAGCAGGGGCAGCAGTACTTC.

This rearrangement joins TRBV4-2 to TRBJ2-7, with TRBD1 identical over 7 bases. This CDR3 has 15 amino acids. Trimming at V came to 4 bases and at J to 2 bases, leaving 8 bases not matched to a gene. Germline loops: CDR1 LGHNA, CDR2 YNFKEQ. CDR3 sequence: CASSLRQGETYEQYF. CDR3 sequence (DNA): TGTGCCAGCAGCCTCCGACAGGGAGAAACCTACGAGCAGTACTTC.

The chain has TRBV14 and TRBJ2-2; weak D call: TRBD1 (5 bases). This CDR3 has 15 amino acids. Germline CDR1 is SGHDN and CDR2 is FVKESK. V was trimmed by 5 bases and J by 2 bases, leaving 12 bases between them. The CDR3 loop is CASSYHDSNTGELFF. The CDR3 DNA follows: TGTGCCAGCAGCTATCATGACAGCAACACCGGGGAGCTGTTTTTT.

This clonotype turned up a few times. The rearrangement joins TRBV30 to TRBJ1-1; TRBD1 agrees at 8 bases. Germline V gene data show CDR1 as GTSNPN and CDR2 as SVGIG (reference sequence). Trimming took 4 bases from V and 0 from J; bases not matched to a gene: 7. This CDR3 is built from 15 residues. CDR3 region: CAWTPGTGMNTEAFF. The CDR3 region has the DNA TGTGCCTGGACTCCCGGGACAGGAATGAACACTGAAGCTTTCTTT.

In this sample, this clonotype turned up many times. This chain uses TRBV28 with TRBJ2-2; D unclear. Trimming removed 4 bases at V and 7 bases at J, with 7 bases between. This CDR3 spans 12 amino acids. The germline CDR1 and CDR2 sequences are MDHEN and SYDVKM. The CDR3 sequence: CASSSSGGELFF. CDR3 coding DNA: TGTGCCAGCAGTTCCTCAGGCGGGGAGCTGTTTTTT.

This clonotype was detected only a few times. The chain uses TRBV5-6 and TRBJ1-2; 7 bases match TRBD1. With V trimmed by 0 bases and J by 4 bases, 3 bases remained unmatched. The CDR3 covers 14 residues. Germline V gene data show CDR1 as SGHDT and CDR2 as YYEEEE. This CDR3 is CASSLATGTYGYTF. DNA of the CDR3: TGTGCCAGCAGCTTGGCGACAGGGACCTATGGCTACACCTTC.

The chain carries TRBV5-1 and TRBJ1-2; possible D gene TRBD1, 5 bases. The CDR3 is made up of 13 amino acids. CDR1 SGHRS and CDR2 YFSETQ come from the germline V gene. Trimming cost V 6 bases and J 0 bases, with 9 bases left between them. The CDR3, as DNA: TGCGCCAGCACTCCGGGACCTAACTATGGCTACACCTTC. This encodes CASTPGPNYGYTF.

This clonotype was seen many times. This chain's CDR3 is CASSLPGGTGYEQYF. DNA of the CDR3: TGTGCCAGCAGTCTCCCAGGCGGCACAGGCTACGAGCAGTACTTC. The gene calls are TRBV27 and TRBJ2-7; perhaps TRBD1 as D (5 bases). This CDR3 is built from 15 residues. Germline V gene sequence: CDR1 MNHEY, CDR2 SMNVEV (reference sequence). V gave up 5 bases and J gave up 3 bases, with 17 bases separating them.

This clonotype was observed a handful of times. One end of the junction does not line up with germline, which may come from a read error. The chain uses TRBV7-7 and TRBJ2-1; D possibly corresponds to TRBD2 (6 bases). Germline loops: CDR1 SSHAT, CDR2 FNYEAQ (reference sequence). The CDR3 contains 15 residues. CDR3 loop: CASSLVAGSFDEQFF. CDR3 in DNA: TGTGCTAGCAGCTTAGTGGCCGGGAGTTTCGATGAGCAGTTCTTC.

This clonotype was seen repeatedly, ten times or more. This chain links TRBV20-1 with TRBJ2-7; D is possibly TRBD2 (5 bases). Germline V gives CDR1 DFQATT, CDR2 SNEGSKA (reference sequence). Trimming took 1 base from V and 3 from J, leaving 19 bases between them. The CDR3 has 16 amino acids. CDR3 residues: CSARGGNYYPHYEQYF. The CDR3, as DNA: TGCAGTGCTAGAGGAGGGAATTATTATCCTCACTACGAGCAGTACTTC.

The chain has TRBV5-1 and TRBJ2-1; 12 bases align to TRBD2. The germline V gene encodes CDR1 SGHRS and CDR2 YFSETQ. The CDR3 totals 14 residues. Trimming at V came to 3 bases and at J to 7 bases, leaving 2 bases not matched to a gene. CDR3 DNA sequence: TGCGCCAGCAGCTCTCTAGCGGGAGGGAATGAGCAGTTCTTC. Amino acids: CASSSLAGGNEQFF.

This clonotype was recorded many times. The chain has TRBV18 and TRBJ1-2; 7 positions match TRBD1. The germline V gene has CDR1 KGHSH and CDR2 LQKENI. CDR3 length: 16 amino acids. Trimming at V came to 5 bases and at J to 4 bases, leaving 13 bases not matched to a gene. In DNA form, the CDR3 reads TGTGCCAGCTCAACGGGACAGCTCGCGAACGTCTATGGCTACACCTTC. Its translation: CASSTGQLANVYGYTF.

In its sample, this clonotype was seen many times. This rearrangement joins TRBV6-1 to TRBJ1-1; D uncertain. Trimming removed 8 bases at V and 3 bases at J, with 7 bases between. The CDR3 spans 11 residues. Per germline, CDR1 MNHNS and CDR2 SASEGT. CDR3 nucleotide sequence: TGTGCCAGCTCGATCTACACTGAAGCTTTCTTT. Protein sequence: CASSIYTEAFF.

This clonotype showed up many times. CDR3 in amino acids: CASSGRQGAVEAFF. CDR3 in DNA: TGTGCCAGCAGTGGAAGACAGGGGGCGGTTGAAGCTTTCTTT. This chain joins TRBV2 and TRBJ1-1; 10 bases agree with TRBD1. Germline trimming cut 4 bases from V and 7 bases from J; bases unmatched to any gene: 6. Germline V gives CDR1 SNHLY, CDR2 FYNNEI. The CDR3 sequence is 14 residues long.

This clonotype was seen at least ten times. V and J are TRBV9 and TRBJ1-2, with 7 bases aligning to TRBD1. Germline CDR1 SGDLS, CDR2 YYNGEE. The CDR3 has 12 residues. V lost 2 bases, J lost 6 bases, and 1 base stayed unmatched. The CDR3 DNA sequence: TGTGCCAGCAGCGTCGGGACAGATGGCTACACCTTC. This codes for CASSVGTDGYTF.